This TCR beta chain was retrieved from a study of T-cell memory formation after mild COVID-19. TCRdb used MiXCR to reprocess the 5' RACE reads, holding one entry per CDR3 protein. The sample comprises some 450,000 distinct CDR3 sequences, 20% of which are singletons, and roughly 8.4% rests with the top ten. This clonotype came up a few times. Its target is not known. The CDR3 totals 15 residues. Germline V gene data show CDR1 as SGHRS and CDR2 as YFSETQ. The ends were cut back, 2 bases at V and 5 bases at J, with 17 bases in the middle. Study-wide points: Cross-reactive memory apparently joined, as some responding clones appeared in pre-infection memory.

Specimen: PBMCs or a T cell subset sorted from them (not recorded which). The V gene is TRBV5-1, the J gene TRBJ2-7, with D possibly being TRBD1 or TRBD2 (5 bases each). The TCR originated in an adult woman who had mild COVID-19 (a few samples of this study predate the infection). Cell type and time point are not known. In nucleotides, the CDR3 is TGCGCCAGCAGCTTCGGGGCAGGGTACACCCACGAGCAGTACTTC. This gives the protein CASSFGAGYTHEQYF.